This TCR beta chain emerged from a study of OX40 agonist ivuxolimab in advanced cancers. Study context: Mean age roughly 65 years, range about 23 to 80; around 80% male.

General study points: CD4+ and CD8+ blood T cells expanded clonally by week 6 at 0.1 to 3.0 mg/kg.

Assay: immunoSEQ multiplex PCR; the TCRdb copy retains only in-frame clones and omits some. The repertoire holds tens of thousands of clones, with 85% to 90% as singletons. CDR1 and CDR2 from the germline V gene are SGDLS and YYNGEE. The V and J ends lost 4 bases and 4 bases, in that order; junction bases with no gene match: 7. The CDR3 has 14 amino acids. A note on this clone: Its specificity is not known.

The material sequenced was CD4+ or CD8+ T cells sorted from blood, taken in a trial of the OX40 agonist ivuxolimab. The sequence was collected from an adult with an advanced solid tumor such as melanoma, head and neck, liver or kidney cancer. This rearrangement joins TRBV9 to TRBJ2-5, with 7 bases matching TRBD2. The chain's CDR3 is CASSWRERGETQYF. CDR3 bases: TGTGCCAGCAGCTGGCGGGAGAGAGGAGAGACCCAGTACTTC.